The source of this T cell receptor (beta chain) is a study of T cell repertoires in cytomegalovirus infection. The overall study: CMV epitopes, recently identified HLA-C-restricted and well-studied HLA-B-restricted, were used. CMV infection together with matching HLA type was indicated by public TCR beta signatures. Notes on the study in general: The response measured ex vivo was dominated by TCR beta clonotypes (HLA-C-restricted and CMV-specific). Carriers of CMV plus the relevant HLA were identified by cumulative public TCR beta family frequency.

TCRdb re-derived calls from the reads in MiXCR, one entry per CDR3 protein. The top ten clones hold 9.5% to 15% of a sample with 800,000 to 950,000 distinct CDR3 sequences, less than 35% of them seen once. Concerning this clonotype itself: The target antigen is unknown.

The receptor was isolated from a human donor in good health (CMV status not recorded). Some clones in this sample may be carry-over from other donors' samples. The sequences come from cultured CD8+ T cells from PBMCs, collected from culture after CMV antigen stimulation.

This CDR3 is CASSLWSGYTF. CDR3 in DNA: TGTGCCAGCAGTTTGTGGTCTGGCTACACCTTC. V usage is TRBV28 and J usage is TRBJ1-2; unclear D gene. CDR1 and CDR2 from the germline V gene are MDHEN and SYDVKM. The CDR3 sequence is 11 residues long. Between the trimmed V and J ends, which lost 3 bases and 7 bases, there was a span of 6 bases.